Sequencing of this TCR beta chain was carried out in a study of blood T cell repertoires in COVID-19. The data were produced by immunoSEQ multiplex PCR, yet TCRdb's version contains in-frame clones alone and is incomplete. Counted here are under 70,000 clones, roughly 84% occurring once; the ten biggest clones make up roughly 20%. The source is a woman of 80 years or more with active or convalescent COVID-19. Sequenced input: peripheral blood.

The DNA of the CDR3 is TGTGCTAGTGGCCGGGACAGGACGAACACCGGGGAGCTGTTTTTT. It yields the protein CASGRDRTNTGELFF. The V and J genes are TRBV12-5 and TRBJ2-2, with 8 bases that match TRBD1. The CDR3 runs to 15 residues. V lost 6 bases to trimming and J lost 0 bases; unmatched junction nucleotides: 3. Germline V gene sequence: CDR1 LGHNT, CDR2 FRNRAP.